One and the same sample provided the 3 T cell receptor beta chains below, sequenced in a study of T cell clusters in autoimmune cytopenias. TRB amplification used around 260 ng of peripheral blood genomic DNA. One tube held mixed TRB-A and TRB-B primer pools for touch-down PCR. TCRdb re-called the multiplex PCR reads and catalogs CDR3 proteins one per entry, DNA excluded. Recorded for this sample: fewer than 7,000 distinct CDR3 sequences. The same specimen was also included in a second study, on T cell repertoires in aging, cancer and after chemotherapy.

Material for sequencing was peripheral blood. These receptors were collected from a human donor in good health.

The chain recombines TRBV5-4 with TRBJ1-3. The CDR3 extends over 17 amino acids. Germline CDR1 is SGHNT and CDR2 is YYREEE (reference sequence). The CDR3 here is CASSLIEGYTSGNTIYF.

The chain uses TRBV7-9 and TRBJ1-2. Per germline, CDR1 SEHNR and CDR2 FQNEAQ (reference sequence). The CDR3 loop spans 12 amino acids. The CDR3 reads CAVQPVDRGYTF.

The V call is TRBV7-2, the J call TRBJ1-1. Germline V gene lookup returns CDR1 SGHTA and CDR2 FQGNSA. The CDR3 runs to 14 residues. This CDR3 is CASTQTRGRTEAFF.